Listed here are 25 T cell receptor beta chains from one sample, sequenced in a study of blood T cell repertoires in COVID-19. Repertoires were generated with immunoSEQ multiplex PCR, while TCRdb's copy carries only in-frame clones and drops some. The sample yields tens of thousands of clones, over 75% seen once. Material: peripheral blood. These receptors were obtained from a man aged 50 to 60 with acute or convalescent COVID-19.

Here the CDR3 reads CASSFSLAKNIQYF. Written as DNA, the CDR3 is TGTGCCAGCAGTTTTTCACTAGCCAAAAACATTCAGTACTTC. The chain employs TRBV27 and TRBJ2-4; D is ambiguous. This CDR3 is 14 amino acids long. Trimming cost V 3 bases and J 0 bases, with 6 bases left between them. CDR1 MNHEY and CDR2 SMNVEV come from the germline V gene (reference sequence).

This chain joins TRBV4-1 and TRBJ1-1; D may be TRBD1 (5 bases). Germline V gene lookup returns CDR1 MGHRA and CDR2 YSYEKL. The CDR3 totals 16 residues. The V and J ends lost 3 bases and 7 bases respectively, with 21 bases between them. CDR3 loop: CASSHIRGGGRHEAFF. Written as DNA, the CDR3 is TGCGCCAGCAGCCACATCCGGGGCGGGGGTAGGCATGAAGCTTTCTTT.

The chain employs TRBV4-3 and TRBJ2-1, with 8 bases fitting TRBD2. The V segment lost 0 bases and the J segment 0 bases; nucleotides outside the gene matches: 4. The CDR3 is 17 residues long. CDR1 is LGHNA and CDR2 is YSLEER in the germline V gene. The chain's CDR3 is CASSQDLGTSSYNEQFF. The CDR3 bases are TGCGCCAGCAGCCAAGATTTGGGGACTAGCTCCTACAATGAGCAGTTCTTC.

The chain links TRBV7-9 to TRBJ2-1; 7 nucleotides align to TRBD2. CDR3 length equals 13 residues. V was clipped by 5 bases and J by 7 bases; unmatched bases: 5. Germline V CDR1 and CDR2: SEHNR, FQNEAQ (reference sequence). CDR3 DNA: TGTGCCAGCAGCCCGACCGGGGGGAATGAGCAGTTCTTC. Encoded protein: CASSPTGGNEQFF.

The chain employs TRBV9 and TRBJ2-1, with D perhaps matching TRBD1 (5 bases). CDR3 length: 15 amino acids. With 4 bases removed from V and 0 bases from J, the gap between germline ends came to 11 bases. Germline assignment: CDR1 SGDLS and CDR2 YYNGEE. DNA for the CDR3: TGTGCCAGCAGCTCCGACAGAACCTCCTACAATGAGCAGTTCTTC. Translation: CASSSDRTSYNEQFF.

Written as DNA, the CDR3 is TGTGCCAGCAGCGTCCTACAGGGGAACACCGGGGAGCTGTTTTTT. The encoded protein is CASSVLQGNTGELFF. J is TRBJ2-2 and V is TRBV5-4, with a weak D call TRBD1 (6 bases). V was shortened by 4 bases and J by 1 base, with 11 bases between the two germline ends. From germline, CDR1 is SGHNT and CDR2 YYREEE (reference sequence). The CDR3 is 15 residues long.

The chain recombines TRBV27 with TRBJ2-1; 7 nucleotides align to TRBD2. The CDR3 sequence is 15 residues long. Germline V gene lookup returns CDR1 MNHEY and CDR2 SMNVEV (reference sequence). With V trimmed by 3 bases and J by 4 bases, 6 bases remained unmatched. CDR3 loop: CASSLEGGNYNEQFF. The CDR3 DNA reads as TGTGCCAGCAGTTTGGAGGGAGGGAATTACAATGAGCAGTTCTTC.

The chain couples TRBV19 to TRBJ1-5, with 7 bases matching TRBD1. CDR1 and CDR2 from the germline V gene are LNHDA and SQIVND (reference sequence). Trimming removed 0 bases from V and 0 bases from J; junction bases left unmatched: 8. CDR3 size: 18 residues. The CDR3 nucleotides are TGTGCCAGTAGTATAGAAGGGACAGCCCTATATAGCAATCAGCCCCAGCATTTT. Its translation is CASSIEGTALYSNQPQHF.

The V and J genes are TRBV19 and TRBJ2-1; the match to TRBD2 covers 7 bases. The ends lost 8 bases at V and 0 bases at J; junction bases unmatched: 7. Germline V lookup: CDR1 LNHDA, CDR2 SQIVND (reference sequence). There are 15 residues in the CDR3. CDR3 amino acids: CASRLAFDSYNEQFF. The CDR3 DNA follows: TGTGCCAGTCGACTAGCCTTCGACTCCTACAATGAGCAGTTCTTC.

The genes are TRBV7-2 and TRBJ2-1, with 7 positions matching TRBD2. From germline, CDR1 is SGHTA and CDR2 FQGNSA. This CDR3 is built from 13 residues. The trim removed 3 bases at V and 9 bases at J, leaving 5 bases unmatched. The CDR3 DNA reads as TGTGCCAGCAGCTTCCAGCTAGCGGCTGAGCAGTTCTTC. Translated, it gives CASSFQLAAEQFF.

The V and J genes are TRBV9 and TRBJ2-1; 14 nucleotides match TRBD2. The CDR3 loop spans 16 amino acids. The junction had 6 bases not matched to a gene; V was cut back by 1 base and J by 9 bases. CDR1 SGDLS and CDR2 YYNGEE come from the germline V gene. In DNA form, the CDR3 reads TGTGCCAGCAGCGTACTTGGACTAGCGGGAGGTGTTGAGCAGTTCTTC. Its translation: CASSVLGLAGGVEQFF.

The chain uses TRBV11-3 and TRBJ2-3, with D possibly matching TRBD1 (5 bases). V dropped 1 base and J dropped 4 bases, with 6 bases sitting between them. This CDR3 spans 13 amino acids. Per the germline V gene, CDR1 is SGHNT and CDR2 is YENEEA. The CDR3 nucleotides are TGTGCCAGCAGCTTAGGGGGCGCAGATACGCAGTATTTT. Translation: CASSLGGADTQYF.

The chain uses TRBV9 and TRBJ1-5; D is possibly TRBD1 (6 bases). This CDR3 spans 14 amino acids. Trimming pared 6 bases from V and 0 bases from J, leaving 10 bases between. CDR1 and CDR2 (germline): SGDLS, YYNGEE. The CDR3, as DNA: TGTGCCAGCAACCCAGGGGATAGCAATCAGCCCCAGCATTTT. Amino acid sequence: CASNPGDSNQPQHF. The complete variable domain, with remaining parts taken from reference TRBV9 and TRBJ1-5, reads DSGVTQTPKHLITATGQRVTLRCSPRSGDLSVYWYQQSLDQGLQFLIQYYNGEERAKGNILERFSAQQFPDLHSELNLSSLELGDSALYFCASNPGDSNQPQHFGDGTRLSIL.

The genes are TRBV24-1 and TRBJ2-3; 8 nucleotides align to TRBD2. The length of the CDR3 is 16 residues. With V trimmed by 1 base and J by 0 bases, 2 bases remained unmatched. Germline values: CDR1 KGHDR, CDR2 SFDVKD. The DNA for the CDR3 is TGTGCCACCAGTGATTTAGCGGGAGCTAGCACAGATACGCAGTATTTT. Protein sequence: CATSDLAGASTDTQYF.

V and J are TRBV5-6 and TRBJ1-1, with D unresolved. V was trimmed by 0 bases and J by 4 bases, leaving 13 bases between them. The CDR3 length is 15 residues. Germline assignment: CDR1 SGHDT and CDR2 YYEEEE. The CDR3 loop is CASSLAGSLATEAFF. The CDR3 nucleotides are TGTGCCAGCAGCTTGGCAGGAAGCCTGGCCACTGAAGCTTTCTTT.

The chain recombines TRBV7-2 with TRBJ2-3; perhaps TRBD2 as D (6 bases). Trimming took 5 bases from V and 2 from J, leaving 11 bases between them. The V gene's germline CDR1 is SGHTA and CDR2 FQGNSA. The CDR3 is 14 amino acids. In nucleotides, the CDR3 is TGTGCCAGCAGCCGGGACTTGGACACAGATACGCAGTATTTT. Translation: CASSRDLDTDTQYF.

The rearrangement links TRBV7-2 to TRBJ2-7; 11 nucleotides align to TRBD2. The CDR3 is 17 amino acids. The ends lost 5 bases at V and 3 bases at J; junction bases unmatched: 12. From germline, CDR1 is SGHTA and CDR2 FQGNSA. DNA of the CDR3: TGTGCCAGCAGCCTTACTAGCGGGAGTATAGGAGGCTACGAGCAGTACTTC. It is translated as CASSLTSGSIGGYEQYF.

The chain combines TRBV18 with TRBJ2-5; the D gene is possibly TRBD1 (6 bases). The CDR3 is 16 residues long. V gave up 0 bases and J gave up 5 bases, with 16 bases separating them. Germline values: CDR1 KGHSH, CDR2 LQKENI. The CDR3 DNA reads TGTGCCAGCTCACCACCAACTTACAGGGTACGGGAGACCCAGTACTTC. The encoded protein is CASSPPTYRVRETQYF.

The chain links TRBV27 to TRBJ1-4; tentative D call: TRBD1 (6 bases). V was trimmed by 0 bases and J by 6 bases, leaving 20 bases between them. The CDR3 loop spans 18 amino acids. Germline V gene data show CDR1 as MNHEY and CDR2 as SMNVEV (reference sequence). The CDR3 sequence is CASSLSYLLGGGDEKLFF. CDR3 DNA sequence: TGTGCCAGCAGTTTATCGTACCTCCTAGGGGGAGGGGATGAAAAACTGTTTTTT.

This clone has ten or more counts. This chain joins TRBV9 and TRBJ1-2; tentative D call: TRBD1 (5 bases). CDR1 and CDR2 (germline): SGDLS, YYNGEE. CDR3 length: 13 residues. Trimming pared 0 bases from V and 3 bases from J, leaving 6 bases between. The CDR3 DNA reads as TGTGCCAGCAGCGTAGGGGGGGACTATGGCTACACCTTC. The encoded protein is CASSVGGDYGYTF.

This CDR3 reads CASKGTGVNIQYF. The CDR3 DNA reads as TGTGCCAGCAAAGGGACAGGGGTTAACATTCAGTACTTC. The chain links TRBV2 to TRBJ2-4; TRBD1 matches 10 bases. Per germline, CDR1 SNHLY and CDR2 FYNNEI. V shed 7 bases and J 7 bases; nucleotides not matched to a gene: 4. CDR3 length equals 13 residues.

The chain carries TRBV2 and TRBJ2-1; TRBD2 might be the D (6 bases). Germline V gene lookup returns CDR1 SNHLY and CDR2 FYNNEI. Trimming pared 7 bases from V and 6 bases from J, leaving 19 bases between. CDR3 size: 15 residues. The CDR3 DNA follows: TGTGCCAGCACCCTGACTAGTTTGGCGATCAATGAGCAGTTCTTC. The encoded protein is CASTLTSLAINEQFF.

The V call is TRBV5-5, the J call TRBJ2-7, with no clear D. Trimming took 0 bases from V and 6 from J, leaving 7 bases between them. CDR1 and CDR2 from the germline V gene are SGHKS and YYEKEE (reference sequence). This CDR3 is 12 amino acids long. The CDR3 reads CASSLVRSEQYF. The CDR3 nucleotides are TGTGCCAGCAGCTTGGTCAGATCCGAGCAGTACTTC.

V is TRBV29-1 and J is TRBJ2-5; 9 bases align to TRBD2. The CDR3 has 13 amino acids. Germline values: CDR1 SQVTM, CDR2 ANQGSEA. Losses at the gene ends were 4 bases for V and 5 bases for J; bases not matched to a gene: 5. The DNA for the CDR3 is TGCAGCGTTGTAGCGGGAGAGGTGGAGACCCAGTACTTC. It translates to CSVVAGEVETQYF. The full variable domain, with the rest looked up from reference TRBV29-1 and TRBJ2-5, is SAVISQKPSRDICQRGTSLTIQCQVDSQVTMMFWYRQQPGQSLTLIATANQGSEATYESGFVIDKFPISRPNLTFSTLTVSNMSPEDSSIYLCSVVAGEVETQYFGPGTRLLVL.

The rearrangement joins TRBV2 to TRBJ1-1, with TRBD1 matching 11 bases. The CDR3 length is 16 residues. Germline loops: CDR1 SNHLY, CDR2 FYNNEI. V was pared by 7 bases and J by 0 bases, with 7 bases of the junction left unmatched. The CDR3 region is CASTRDRGGMNTEAFF. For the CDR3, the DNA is TGTGCCAGCACCCGGGACAGGGGGGGGATGAACACTGAAGCTTTCTTT.